This T cell receptor beta chain was sequenced for a study of T cells in Graves' hyperthyroidism and ophthalmopathy. Template material for amplifying TCR beta CDR3 regions consisted of RNA transcripts. In the first-round RT-PCR of the TCR CDR3, the HTBI primer set was used. Each CDR3 protein is one row after TCRdb ran MiXCR on the multiplex PCR reads. The sample holds some 400,000 distinct CDR3 sequences, over 15% seen once. This clonotype occurred many times. Deletions cut 7 bases from V and 4 bases from J, with 13 bases between. The CDR3 is 14 residues long. Germline lookup yields CDR1 MNHNS and CDR2 SASEGT.

This receptor was taken from a woman aged 18-35 years with Graves' hyperthyroidism. The J gene is TRBJ2-2, the V gene TRBV6-1, with no clear D. The sample comprised blood. As DNA, the CDR3 is TGTGCCAGCACTCAACTGGCTGGCACCGGGGAGCTGTTTTTT. Protein product: CASTQLAGTGELFF.